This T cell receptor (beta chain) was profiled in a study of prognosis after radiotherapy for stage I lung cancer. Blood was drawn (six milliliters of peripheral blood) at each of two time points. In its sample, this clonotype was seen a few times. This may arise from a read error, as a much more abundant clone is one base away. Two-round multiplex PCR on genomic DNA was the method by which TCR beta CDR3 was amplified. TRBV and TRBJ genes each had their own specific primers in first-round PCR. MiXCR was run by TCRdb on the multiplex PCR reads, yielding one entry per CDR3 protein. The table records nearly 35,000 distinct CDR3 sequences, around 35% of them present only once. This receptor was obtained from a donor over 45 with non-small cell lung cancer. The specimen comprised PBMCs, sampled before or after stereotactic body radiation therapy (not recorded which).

CDR3 sequence (DNA): TGCGCCAGCGGACCGCAGGGAGAGGGGATCTCCTACAATGAGCAGTTCTTC. Amino acids: CASGPQGEGISYNEQFF. The genes are TRBV5-1 and TRBJ2-1; possibly TRBD1 or TRBD2 for D (5 bases each). Trimming left V 7 bases short and J 0 bases short, with 20 bases between. The CDR3 is 17 amino acids. The germline gives CDR1 SGHRS, CDR2 YFSETQ.